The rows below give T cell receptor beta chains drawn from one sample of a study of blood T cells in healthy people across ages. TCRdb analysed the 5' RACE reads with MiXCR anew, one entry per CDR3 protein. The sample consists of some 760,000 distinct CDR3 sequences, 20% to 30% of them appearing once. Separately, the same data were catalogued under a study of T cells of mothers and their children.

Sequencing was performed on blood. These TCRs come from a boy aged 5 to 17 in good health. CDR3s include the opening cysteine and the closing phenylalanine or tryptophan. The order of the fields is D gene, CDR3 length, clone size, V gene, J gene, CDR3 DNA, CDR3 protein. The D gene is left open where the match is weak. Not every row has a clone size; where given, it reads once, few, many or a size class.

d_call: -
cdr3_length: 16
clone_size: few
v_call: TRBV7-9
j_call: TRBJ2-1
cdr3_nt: TGTGCCAGCAGCTTAAGCGGAGGTGCCATTGGGAATGAGCAGTTCTTC
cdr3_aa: CASSLSGGAIGNEQFF

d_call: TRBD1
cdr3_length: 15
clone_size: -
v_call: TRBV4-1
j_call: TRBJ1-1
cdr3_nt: TGCGCCAGCAGCCAGGTCCGGGCAGGGGGCACTGAAGCTTTCTTT
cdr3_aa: CASSQVRAGGTEAFF

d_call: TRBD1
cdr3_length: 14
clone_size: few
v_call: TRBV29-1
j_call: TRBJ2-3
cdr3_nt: TGCAGCTCAGCCAGGGACAGGGGAACAGATACGCAGTATTTT
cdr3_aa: CSSARDRGTDTQYF

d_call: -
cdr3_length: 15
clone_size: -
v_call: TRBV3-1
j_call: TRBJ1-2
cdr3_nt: TGTGCCAGCAGCCCCGCGAGTGAACGGACCAGGCGCTACACCTTC
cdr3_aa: CASSPASERTRRYTF

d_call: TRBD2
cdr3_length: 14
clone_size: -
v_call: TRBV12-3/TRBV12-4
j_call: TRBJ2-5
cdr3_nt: TGTGCCAGCAGTGTGACTAGCGGGGAAGAGACCCAGTACTTC
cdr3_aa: CASSVTSGEETQYF

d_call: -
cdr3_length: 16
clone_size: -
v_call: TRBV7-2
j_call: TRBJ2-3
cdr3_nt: TGTGCCAGCAGCTTTTCCAAATTTGGGGGATTGGATACGCAGTATTTT
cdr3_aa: CASSFSKFGGLDTQYF

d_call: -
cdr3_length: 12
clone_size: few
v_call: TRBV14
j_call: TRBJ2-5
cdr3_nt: TGTGCCAGCAGCCAGTTCGGGGAGACCCAGTACTTC
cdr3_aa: CASSQFGETQYF

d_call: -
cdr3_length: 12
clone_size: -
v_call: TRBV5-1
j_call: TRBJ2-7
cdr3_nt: TGCGCCAGCAGGGATGCTTTCTACGAGCAGTACTTC
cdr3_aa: CASRDAFYEQYF

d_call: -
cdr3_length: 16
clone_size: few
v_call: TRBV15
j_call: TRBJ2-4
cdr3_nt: TGTGCCACCGGCAGAGGACCGTCATCTTCTGGGAACATTCAGTACTTC
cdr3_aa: CATGRGPSSSGNIQYF

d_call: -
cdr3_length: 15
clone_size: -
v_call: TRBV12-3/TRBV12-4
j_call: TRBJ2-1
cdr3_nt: TGTGCCAGCCGGCGGAGGGCGGGTGCCCGCAATGAGCAGTTCTTC
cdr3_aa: CASRRRAGARNEQFF

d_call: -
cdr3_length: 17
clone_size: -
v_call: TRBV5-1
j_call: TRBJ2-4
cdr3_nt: TGCACCAGCAGCTTGGGTGATGGATCTCTAGCCAAAAACATTCAGTACTTC
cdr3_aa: CTSSLGDGSLAKNIQYF

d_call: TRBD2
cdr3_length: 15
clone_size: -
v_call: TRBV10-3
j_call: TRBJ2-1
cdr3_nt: TGTGCCATCAGACTCGGCACTAGCGAATACAATGAGCAGTTCTTC
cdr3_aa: CAIRLGTSEYNEQFF

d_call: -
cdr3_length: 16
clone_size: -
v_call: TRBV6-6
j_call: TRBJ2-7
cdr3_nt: TGTGCCAGCAGTTACTCGAAAAAGGGACCTTCCTACGAGCAGTACTTC
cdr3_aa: CASSYSKKGPSYEQYF

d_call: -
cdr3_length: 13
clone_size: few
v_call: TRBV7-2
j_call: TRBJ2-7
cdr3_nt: TGTGCCAGCAGCCCTGGACCCGTATACGAGCAGTACTTC
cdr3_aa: CASSPGPVYEQYF

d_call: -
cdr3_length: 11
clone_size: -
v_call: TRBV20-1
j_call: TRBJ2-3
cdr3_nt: TGCAGTGCCGCGACAGCAGATACGCAGTATTTT
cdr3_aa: CSAATADTQYF

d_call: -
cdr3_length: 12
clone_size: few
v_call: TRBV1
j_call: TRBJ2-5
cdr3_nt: TGCACCAGCAGCCAGGAGATAGAGGCCCAGTACTTC
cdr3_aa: CTSSQEIEAQYF

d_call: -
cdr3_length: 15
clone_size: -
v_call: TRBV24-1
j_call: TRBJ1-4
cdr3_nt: TGTGCCACCAGTGATCAGGACGGACCAAATGAAAAACTGCTTTTT
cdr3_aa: CATSDQDGPNEKLLF

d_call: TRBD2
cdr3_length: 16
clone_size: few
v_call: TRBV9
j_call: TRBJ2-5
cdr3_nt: TGTGCCAGCAGCGTAGAACTAGCGGGAGGTTGGGAGACCCAGTACTTC
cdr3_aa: CASSVELAGGWETQYF

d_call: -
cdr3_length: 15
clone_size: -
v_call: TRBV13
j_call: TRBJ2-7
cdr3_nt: TGTGCCAGCAGTAGCGGTGCTTACACCTCCTACGAGCAGTACTTC
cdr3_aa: CASSSGAYTSYEQYF

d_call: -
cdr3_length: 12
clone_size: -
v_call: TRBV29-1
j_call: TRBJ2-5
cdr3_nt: TGCAGCGTTGAAGAATCTCCCGGGGGCTCGTACTTC
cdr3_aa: CSVEESPGGSYF

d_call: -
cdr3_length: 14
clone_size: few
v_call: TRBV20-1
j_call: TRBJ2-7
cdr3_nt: TGCAGTGCTAGAGAAGGGTTAGTAAGCGACGAGCAGTACTTC
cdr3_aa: CSAREGLVSDEQYF

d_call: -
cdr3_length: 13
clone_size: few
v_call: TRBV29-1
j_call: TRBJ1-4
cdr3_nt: TGCAGCGTTGGTGGCTCGGTGGATGAAAAACTGTTTTTT
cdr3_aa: CSVGGSVDEKLFF

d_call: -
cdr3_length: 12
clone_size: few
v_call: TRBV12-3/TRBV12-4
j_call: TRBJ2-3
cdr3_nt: TGTGCCAGCAGACGATGGCCAGATACGCAGTATTTT
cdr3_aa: CASRRWPDTQYF

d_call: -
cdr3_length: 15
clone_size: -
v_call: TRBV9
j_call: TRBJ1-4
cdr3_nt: TGTGCCAGTAGCCTTCGGACGGACCCTTATGAAAAACTGTTTTTT
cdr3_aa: CASSLRTDPYEKLFF

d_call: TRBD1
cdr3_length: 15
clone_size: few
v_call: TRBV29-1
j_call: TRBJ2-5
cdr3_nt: TGCAGCGTTGAACCCACAGGGGGCGCGGGGGAGACCCAGTACTTC
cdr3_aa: CSVEPTGGAGETQYF

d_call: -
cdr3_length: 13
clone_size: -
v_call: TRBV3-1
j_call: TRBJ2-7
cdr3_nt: TGTGCCAGCAGCCCTTACGACGGATACGAGCAGTACTTC
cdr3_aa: CASSPYDGYEQYF

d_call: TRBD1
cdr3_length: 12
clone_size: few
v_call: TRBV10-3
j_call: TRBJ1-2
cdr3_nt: TGTGCCATGGGGACAGGTGATTATGGCTACACCTTC
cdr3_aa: CAMGTGDYGYTF

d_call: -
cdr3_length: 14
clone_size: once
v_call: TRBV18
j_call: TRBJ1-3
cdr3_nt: TGTGCCAGCTCACCACAGGCCTCTGGAAACACCATATATTTT
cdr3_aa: CASSPQASGNTIYF

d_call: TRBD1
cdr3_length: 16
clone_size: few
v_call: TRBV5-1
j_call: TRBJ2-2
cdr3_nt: TGCGCCAGCAGCGACCGGGACAGGCATTCCGCCGGGGAGCTGTTTTTT
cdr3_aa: CASSDRDRHSAGELFF

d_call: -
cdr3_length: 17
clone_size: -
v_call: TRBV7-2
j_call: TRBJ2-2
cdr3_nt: TGTGCCAGCAGACCACGAGGGGGGGCCCTATACACCGGGGAGCTGTTTTTT
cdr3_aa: CASRPRGGALYTGELFF

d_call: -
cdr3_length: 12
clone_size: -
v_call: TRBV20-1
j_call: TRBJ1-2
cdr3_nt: TGCAGTGCTAAGAGGGGGGGTGATGGCTACACCTTC
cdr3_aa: CSAKRGGDGYTF

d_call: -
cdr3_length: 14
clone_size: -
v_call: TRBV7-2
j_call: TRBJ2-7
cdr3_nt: TGTGCCAGCAGCTTAGTCGGGGGGCTGCACGAGCAGTACTTC
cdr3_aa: CASSLVGGLHEQYF

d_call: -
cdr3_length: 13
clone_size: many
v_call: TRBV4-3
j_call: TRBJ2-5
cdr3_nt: TGCGCCAGCAGCGTTGGGACGGGAGAGACCCAGTACTTC
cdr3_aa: CASSVGTGETQYF